The source of this TCR beta chain is a study of early T cells in non-severe SARS-CoV-2 infection. Study context: The sequenced material was bulk RNA from unsorted whole blood, and its chains were unpaired.

Regarding the study as a whole: In VDJdb matching, anti-spike CD8 responses were favored while private and CD4 specificities went missing.

About this clonotype: The antigen remains unidentified.

As part of library construction, unique molecular identifiers were attached to individual cDNA molecules. Each CDR3 protein is one row after TCRdb ran MiXCR on the 5' RACE reads. The sample contains nearly 60,000 distinct CDR3 sequences, about an eighth of which appear only once. The CDR3 has 20 residues. V shed 2 bases and J 4 bases; nucleotides not matched to a gene: 19. Germline loops: CDR1 MNHEY, CDR2 SVGEGT. This TCR derives from an adult who was a healthcare worker with PCR-confirmed SARS-CoV-2 infection or an uninfected control (not recorded which). The chain couples TRBV6-2 or TRBV6-3 to TRBJ1-5; 8 nucleotides line up with TRBD1. The sample was whole blood. In DNA, the CDR3 is TGTGCCAGCAGTTACCCGAAACTTACTTCGGACAGGGCCCTAAATCAGCCCCAGCATTTT. Protein: CASSYPKLTSDRALNQPQHF.